A selection of T cell receptor beta chains follows, all from one sample in a study of control samples from healthy donors and cancer patients. Generated by immunoSEQ multiplex PCR, the TCRdb table keeps only in-frame clones and is missing some. Of 99,000 or so clones listed, roughly 78% are singletons. Sample: blood. The receptors shown here come from a man aged 60 to 75 in good health. Both conserved end residues are trimmed from each CDR3. Fields, in order: V gene, J gene, clone size, CDR3 length, CDR3 protein. The size entry is marked missing in some rows and otherwise reads once, few, many or a size class.

>TRBV2|TRBJ2-1|NA|14
ASSEWAISLYNEQF
>TRBV19|TRBJ2-1|NA|11
ASSITGGSEQF
>TRBV9|TRBJ2-7|NA|12
ASSVFAERDEQY
>TRBV30|TRBJ2-7|NA|10
AWSASSYEQY
>TRBV5-6|TRBJ1-6|NA|14
ASSSARRTKNSPLH
>TRBV13|TRBJ2-1|NA|14
ASSHAGLVSYNEQF
>TRBV28|TRBJ2-7|few|11
ASSPRPTYEQY
>TRBV30|TRBJ2-5|once|11
AWSRTAQETQY
>TRBV27|TRBJ2-7|NA|13
ASSSDRGRGYEQY
>TRBV19|TRBJ1-6|NA|10
ASSRSPPALH
>TRBV7-2|TRBJ2-1|NA|13
ASSSTSGRANEQF
>TRBV27|TRBJ2-1|NA|11
ASSLEGRDEQF
>TRBV20-1|TRBJ2-4|NA|12
SASVGAGPNIQY
>TRBV7-9|TRBJ2-7|NA|13
ASSLGEGLDYEQY
>TRBV3-1/TRBV3-2|TRBJ2-7|NA|11
ASSQFQGYEQY
>TRBV7-2|TRBJ2-1|NA|14
ASSLEPLAGANEQF
>TRBV7-9|TRBJ2-7|NA|11
ATSDRGPYEQY
>TRBV10-2|TRBJ1-1|NA|12
ASRSGQMNTEAF
>TRBV7-9|TRBJ1-1|NA|8
ASSLIEAF
>TRBV4-1|TRBJ2-1|NA|14
ASSQELAGGLDEQF
>TRBV2|TRBJ2-1|NA|13
ASSEGAGGYNEQF
>TRBV7-2|TRBJ2-1|NA|12
ASSPGQVADEQF
>TRBV7-9|TRBJ2-5|NA|13
ASSLKLNLHETQY
>TRBV19|TRBJ1-6|NA|11
ASRDRDNSPLH
>TRBV7-8|TRBJ2-2|NA|15
ASSSPRGAGGTGELF
>TRBV5-1|TRBJ2-3|NA|11
ASSLGSADTQY
>TRBV11-3|TRBJ1-1|NA|14
ASSYGWRGLNTEAF
>TRBV10-3|TRBJ2-2|NA|11
ASRGGNTGELF
>TRBV6-4|TRBJ2-1|NA|13
ASSDIAGLGAGQF
>TRBV28|TRBJ1-2|NA|16
ASSLSRGSGGARYGYT
>TRBV6-1|TRBJ2-1|NA|16
ASSAGTSGSSSYNEQF
>TRBV12-3/TRBV12-4|TRBJ2-5|NA|11
ASSLTGLETQY